These 30 T cell receptor beta chains share one sample of origin, sequenced in a study of T cell changes during pregnancy in multiple sclerosis. Here immunoSEQ multiplex PCR was the method, and the copy in TCRdb shows in-frame clones only, minus some. The profile covers 72,000 or so clones, with 90% to 95% appearing a single time and approximately 2.4% taken by the ten largest. Sequenced here: peripheral blood, sampled in the second trimester of pregnancy. The source of these receptors is a female donor with multiple sclerosis, enrolled in a pregnancy study.

J is TRBJ1-5 and V is TRBV7-2; D is possibly TRBD1 (5 bases). The germline V and J ends were trimmed by 1 base and 5 bases, with 12 bases remaining between them. The CDR3 covers 15 residues. CDR1 SGHTA and CDR2 FQGNSA come from the germline V gene. The chain's CDR3 is CASSLDGAGHQPQHF. The CDR3 bases are TGTGCCAGCAGCTTAGATGGGGCAGGGCATCAGCCCCAGCATTTT.

The DNA of the CDR3 is TGTGCCTTGGAGGGAACTAGCGGAGGGGAGGGAGATACGCAGTATTTT. Its translation is CALEGTSGGEGDTQYF. J is TRBJ2-3 and V is TRBV30; 8 bases map to TRBD2. CDR3 size: 16 residues. Germline V lookup: CDR1 GTSNPN, CDR2 SVGIG (reference sequence). Unmatched junction bases numbered 17, after V lost 7 bases and J lost 5 bases.

This chain uses TRBV27 with TRBJ1-1, with D perhaps matching TRBD1 (5 bases). V was cut by 4 bases and J by 0 bases, with 15 bases left in between. CDR1 and CDR2 from the germline V gene are MNHEY and SMNVEV (reference sequence). The CDR3 runs 16 residues. The CDR3 coding sequence is TGTGCCAGCAGTTCAGGGCCAGCCTTAATGAACACTGAAGCTTTCTTT. This gives the protein CASSSGPALMNTEAFF.

The rearrangement links TRBV4-2 to TRBJ1-1, with 10 bases fitting TRBD1. Germline V gene sequence: CDR1 LGHNA, CDR2 YNFKEQ. Losses at the gene ends were 1 base for V and 3 bases for J; bases not matched to a gene: 5. The CDR3 covers 16 residues. The CDR3 sequence is CASSQGEGQGYTEAFF. The CDR3 nucleotides read TGTGCCAGCAGCCAAGGTGAGGGACAGGGGTACACTGAAGCTTTCTTT.

This chain links TRBV19 with TRBJ2-5, with 9 bases lining up with TRBD2. Germline values: CDR1 LNHDA, CDR2 SQIVND (reference sequence). This CDR3 is 11 amino acids long. The V gene end was trimmed by 6 bases and the J gene end by 13 bases; junction bases not matched to a gene: 6. The CDR3 reads CASSLGTSSYF. The CDR3 DNA reads TGTGCCAGTAGCCTCGGGACTAGCTCGTACTTC.

V is TRBV7-8 and J is TRBJ1-6, with 11 bases lining up with TRBD1. The V gene's germline CDR1 is SGHVS and CDR2 FQNEAQ. After removal of 3 bases from V and 6 bases from J, the junction contained 4 bases not matched to a gene. The CDR3 runs to 16 residues. The CDR3 sequence: CASSLGGQGGNSPLHF. The DNA for the CDR3 is TGTGCCAGCAGCTTGGGGGGACAGGGGGGTAATTCACCCCTCCACTTT.

The chain recombines TRBV14 with TRBJ2-2; 14 nucleotides align to TRBD2. Unmatched junction bases numbered 8, after V lost 4 bases and J lost 7 bases. There are 17 residues in the CDR3. Germline assignment: CDR1 SGHDN and CDR2 FVKESK. The chain's CDR3 is CASSPGTSGSRVGELFF. CDR3 sequence (DNA): TGTGCCAGCAGCCCCGGGACTAGCGGGAGTAGGGTCGGGGAGCTGTTTTTT.

This clone was seen many times. The gene calls are TRBV5-4 and TRBJ1-2, with a weak D call TRBD1 (6 bases). This CDR3 is built from 14 residues. Trimming took off 2 bases at V and 4 bases at J, with 12 bases between the two ends. Germline V gives CDR1 SGHNT, CDR2 YYREEE (reference sequence). The CDR3 DNA reads as TGTGCCAGCAGCTTCACAGGGTCAGGCTATGGCTACACCTTC. This translates into CASSFTGSGYGYTF.

The CDR3 DNA sequence: TGTGCCAGCAGTTTAACCGGGACAGGGTCCTACGAGCAGTACTTC. This translates into CASSLTGTGSYEQYF. This chain links TRBV27 with TRBJ2-7, with 9 bases fitting TRBD1. The CDR3 extends over 15 amino acids. V lost 2 bases and J lost 1; bases outside the gene matches: 3. Germline values: CDR1 MNHEY, CDR2 SMNVEV (reference sequence).

V is TRBV5-5 and J is TRBJ2-3; 14 nucleotides align to TRBD2. CDR1 is SGHKS and CDR2 is YYEKEE in the germline V gene (reference sequence). Trimming took 4 bases from V and 3 from J; bases not matched to a gene: 7. The CDR3 length is 17 residues. The CDR3 loop reads CASSTRLAGGHTDTQYF. The CDR3 bases are TGTGCCAGCAGCACGAGACTAGCGGGGGGGCATACAGATACGCAGTATTTT.

The chain is built from TRBV5-1 and TRBJ2-3; 7 nucleotides align to TRBD1. This CDR3 contains 15 residues. V trimming: 4 bases; J trimming: 4 bases; junction bases outside the gene matches: 9. Per germline, CDR1 SGHRS and CDR2 YFSETQ. In DNA form, the CDR3 reads TGCGCCAGCAGCGTACTGACAGGGTCGGCAGATACGCAGTATTTT. Amino acid sequence: CASSVLTGSADTQYF.

The CDR3 coding sequence is TGCAGCGTTGAAGGGACTGCAAACACTGAAGCTTTCTTT. Translation: CSVEGTANTEAFF. The V gene is TRBV29-1, the J gene TRBJ1-1; D not certain. The length of the CDR3 is 13 residues. With 1 base removed from V and 2 bases from J, the gap between germline ends came to 8 bases. Germline lookup yields CDR1 SQVTM and CDR2 ANQGSEA. Using reference TRBV29-1 and TRBJ1-1 for the parts outside the CDR3, the full variable domain is SAVISQKPSRDICQRGTSLTIQCQVDSQVTMMFWYRQQPGQSLTLIATANQGSEATYESGFVIDKFPISRPNLTFSTLTVSNMSPEDSSIYLCSVEGTANTEAFFGQGTRLTVV.

The chain employs TRBV19 and TRBJ2-7; 8 nucleotides agree with TRBD1. CDR1 and CDR2 from the germline V gene are LNHDA and SQIVND (reference sequence). J was trimmed by 6 bases and V by 5 bases; bases with no gene match: 6. The CDR3 loop spans 13 amino acids. CDR3 coding DNA: TGTGCCAGTAGTTCAACTACAGGGGGCGAGCAGTACTTC. It yields the protein CASSSTTGGEQYF.

This sequence joins TRBV5-6 and TRBJ1-4, with 8 bases aligning to TRBD1. Germline CDR1 reads SGHDT; CDR2 reads YYEEEE. Losses at the gene ends were 2 bases for V and 6 bases for J; bases not matched to a gene: 6. The CDR3 length is 15 residues. Here the CDR3 reads CASSLRTGRYEKLFF. The CDR3 coding sequence is TGTGCCAGCAGCTTACGGACAGGGCGTTATGAAAAACTGTTTTTT.

The V gene is TRBV5-4, the J gene TRBJ2-5; D is possibly TRBD1 (5 bases). Germline CDR1 is SGHNT and CDR2 is YYREEE (reference sequence). The CDR3 runs 14 residues. Trimming shortened V by 10 bases and J by 2 bases, and 18 bases separated the two germline ends. In DNA form, the CDR3 reads TGTGCCTCCCATGCGAGACAGAAGCAAGAGACCCAGTACTTC. It yields the protein CASHARQKQETQYF.

The chain uses TRBV29-1 and TRBJ2-7; the D gene is possibly TRBD1 (5 bases). The CDR3 contains 13 residues. In germline, CDR1 is SQVTM, CDR2 ANQGSEA. The V and J ends lost 0 bases and 3 bases respectively, with 9 bases between them. The CDR3 bases are TGCAGCGTTGAAGAAGGGCAGGGCTACGAGCAGTACTTC. It translates to CSVEEGQGYEQYF.

This clone was counted a single time. The CDR3 region is CASSQDASGGADEQYF. In DNA, the CDR3 is TGTGCCAGCAGCCAAGATGCTAGCGGGGGGGCCGACGAGCAGTACTTC. The chain couples TRBV4-2 to TRBJ2-7, with 12 positions matching TRBD2. There are 16 residues in the CDR3. Per germline, CDR1 LGHNA and CDR2 YNFKEQ. Trimming took 0 bases from V and 5 from J; bases not matched to a gene: 5.

The chain links TRBV5-1 to TRBJ1-2; D is possibly TRBD1 (6 bases). Looked up from germline, CDR1 is SGHRS and CDR2 is YFSETQ. Deletions cut 0 bases from V and 0 bases from J, with 12 bases between. The length of the CDR3 is 16 residues. The CDR3 nucleotides read TGCGCCAGCAGCTTGGGCGGGGGGCCTTCTAACTATGGCTACACCTTC. It encodes CASSLGGGPSNYGYTF.

The chain carries TRBV7-9 and TRBJ1-5; 8 bases are shared with TRBD1. CDR1 is SEHNR, CDR2 FQNEAQ, per germline (reference sequence). V dropped 6 bases and J dropped 6; count of bases not matched to a gene: 4. The CDR3 is 13 amino acids. The CDR3 sequence is CASSRQGSQPQHF. DNA for the CDR3: TGTGCCAGCAGTCGACAGGGGTCTCAGCCCCAGCATTTT. The variable domain in full, completed from reference TRBV7-9 and TRBJ1-5, reads DTGVSQNPRHKITKRGQNVTFRCDPISEHNRLYWYRQTLGQGPEFLTYFQNEAQLEKSRLLSDRFSAERPKGSFSTLEIQRTEQGDSAMYLCASSRQGSQPQHFGDGTRLSIL.

The chain uses TRBV27 and TRBJ2-3; 7 bases fit TRBD2. Trimming took 2 bases from V and 2 from J; bases not matched to a gene: 7. Germline CDR1 is MNHEY and CDR2 is SMNVEV (reference sequence). The CDR3 loop spans 16 amino acids. The CDR3 is CASSLMGGGVTDTQYF. CDR3 DNA sequence: TGTGCCAGCAGTTTAATGGGTGGGGGGGTCACAGATACGCAGTATTTT.

V and J are TRBV7-9 and TRBJ2-7; TRBD1 agrees at 9 bases. This CDR3 region has 14 residues. The junction had 6 bases not matched to a gene; V was cut back by 5 bases and J by 4 bases. CDR1 is SEHNR and CDR2 is FQNEAQ in the germline V gene (reference sequence). CDR3 nucleotide sequence: TGTGCCAGCAGCCCAGTACAGGGGGCTTACGAGCAGTACTTC. This encodes CASSPVQGAYEQYF.

This clone was counted a single time. This sequence joins TRBV6-1 and TRBJ1-2; no firm D call. Trimming left V 1 base short and J 2 bases short, with 11 bases between. The CDR3 is 15 residues long. Germline V lookup: CDR1 MNHNS, CDR2 SASEGT. CDR3 sequence: CASSEGAGENYGYTF. Here the CDR3 DNA reads TGTGCCAGCAGTGAAGGGGCCGGGGAGAACTATGGCTACACCTTC.

The chain combines TRBV30 with TRBJ1-1, with D tentatively TRBD1 (5 bases). Germline V gene data show CDR1 as GTSNPN and CDR2 as SVGIG (reference sequence). Trimming shortened V by 5 bases and J by 6 bases, and 16 bases separated the two germline ends. This CDR3 comprises 13 residues. The CDR3 here is CAWGRRSGAEAFF. The CDR3 region has the DNA TGTGCCTGGGGACGGAGGTCGGGGGCTGAAGCTTTCTTT.

V usage is TRBV7-8 and J usage is TRBJ2-7, with TRBD1 as a possible D gene (6 bases). The V gene lost 5 bases and the J gene lost 2 bases, with 16 bases spanning the gap. Germline loops: CDR1 SGHVS, CDR2 FQNEAQ. This CDR3 is 15 amino acids long. The CDR3 protein is CASSEQGHGTYEQYF. Written as DNA, the CDR3 is TGTGCCAGCAGCGAACAGGGACATGGGACCTACGAGCAGTACTTC.

CDR3: CASSVWELNSTDTQYF. CDR3 sequence (DNA): TGTGCCAGCAGCGTCTGGGAGTTAAACAGCACAGATACGCAGTATTTT. The chain has TRBV9 and TRBJ2-3, with a weak D call TRBD2 (5 bases). Germline V gives CDR1 SGDLS, CDR2 YYNGEE. CDR3 length equals 16 residues. Trimming pared 2 bases from V and 0 bases from J, leaving 13 bases between.

The chain combines TRBV27 with TRBJ2-1, with 14 bases that match TRBD2. The CDR3 is made up of 20 amino acids. Trimming cost V 2 bases and J 0 bases; bases outside gene matches: 9. The germline V gene encodes CDR1 MNHEY and CDR2 SMNVEV (reference sequence). The CDR3 DNA reads as TGTGCCAGCAGTTTAGCACCCGGGACTAGCGGGGGTGCCTCCTACAATGAGCAGTTCTTC. This encodes CASSLAPGTSGGASYNEQFF.

The rearrangement links TRBV5-1 to TRBJ1-2, with no clear D. Germline lookup yields CDR1 SGHRS and CDR2 YFSETQ. Trimming left V 7 bases short and J 0 bases short, with 16 bases between. The CDR3 length is 15 residues. CDR3 in amino acids: CASRDAAESNYGYTF. Here the CDR3 DNA reads TGCGCCAGCCGCGATGCGGCGGAATCTAACTATGGCTACACCTTC. Full variable domain (missing parts from reference TRBV5-1 and TRBJ1-2): KAGVTQTPRYLIKTRGQQVTLSCSPISGHRSVSWYQQTPGQGLQFLFEYFSETQRNKGNFPGRFSGRQFSNSRSEMNVSTLELGDSALYLCASRDAAESNYGYTFGSGTRLTVV.

This chain joins TRBV27 and TRBJ1-2, with TRBD1 identical over 7 bases. CDR3 size: 15 residues. V lost 2 bases, J lost 4 bases, and 7 bases stayed unmatched. The germline V gene encodes CDR1 MNHEY and CDR2 SMNVEV (reference sequence). The CDR3 region is CASSLLQGDSYGYTF. The CDR3 nucleotides read TGTGCCAGCAGTTTACTCCAGGGGGACTCCTATGGCTACACCTTC.

The genes are TRBV2 and TRBJ2-3; 8 bases agree with TRBD1. V shed 4 bases, J shed 9 bases, and the junction held 15 bases outside the gene matches. The germline gives CDR1 SNHLY, CDR2 FYNNEI. This CDR3 is built from 16 residues. The CDR3: CASSVSDQGARGTQYF. The CDR3 nucleotides read TGTGCCAGCAGTGTTAGTGATCAGGGGGCCCGGGGAACGCAGTATTTT.

This sequence joins TRBV18 and TRBJ1-1; D is unclear. Trimming stripped 3 bases from V and 11 bases from J, with 13 bases between. The length of the CDR3 is 12 residues. Germline CDR1 KGHSH, CDR2 LQKENI. The CDR3 coding sequence is TGTGCCAGCTCACCGGAGGTGCGGTGGGCTTTCTTT. It translates to CASSPEVRWAFF. The entire variable domain, with the rest obtained from reference TRBV18 and TRBJ1-1, is as follows: NAGVMQNPRHLVRRRGQEARLRCSPMKGHSHVYWYRQLPEEGLKFMVYLQKENIIDESGMPKERFSAEFPKEGPSILRIQQVVRGDSAAYFCASSPEVRWAFFGQGTRLTVV.